What follows are 26 T cell receptor beta chains derived from one specimen sequenced in a study of blood T cell repertoires in COVID-19. Assay used: immunoSEQ multiplex PCR; TCRdb lists only in-frame clones, some missing. The sample includes roughly 320,000 clones, approximately 90% of them seen just once. The source material was peripheral blood. The receptor set was obtained from a woman aged 45-60 years with COVID-19, enrolled during active disease.

The genes are TRBV9 and TRBJ2-7; no definite D call. This CDR3 is built from 15 residues. Looked up from germline, CDR1 is SGDLS and CDR2 is YYNGEE. The V gene lost 4 bases and the J gene lost 3 bases, with 17 bases spanning the gap. CDR3 nucleotides: TGTGCCAGCAGCCCCGAGACAAAAACCGGCTACGAGCAGTACTTC. Its protein product is CASSPETKTGYEQYF.

This chain links TRBV27 with TRBJ2-7; weak D call: TRBD1 (6 bases). The V end lost 3 bases, the J end lost 5 bases, and 11 bases lay between the germline ends. The CDR3 covers 13 residues. Germline CDR1 is MNHEY and CDR2 is SMNVEV (reference sequence). The CDR3 sequence is CASSFNRAHEQYF. DNA of the CDR3: TGTGCCAGCAGTTTTAACAGGGCCCACGAGCAGTACTTC.

The chain joins TRBV14 to TRBJ1-4, with D possibly TRBD1 on 5 matching bases. The CDR3 is 16 amino acids. The V gene's germline CDR1 is SGHDN and CDR2 FVKESK. Between the trimmed V and J ends, which lost 4 bases and 6 bases, there was a span of 18 bases. Here the CDR3 DNA reads TGTGCCAGCAGCCCCCGCCGGGGGGGGTTGGATGAAAAACTGTTTTTT. Translating gives CASSPRRGGLDEKLFF.

In this sample, this clone turned up once. The V and J genes are TRBV5-1 and TRBJ2-2; unclear D gene. V was pared by 0 bases and J by 4 bases, with 10 bases between. CDR3 length equals 15 residues. CDR1 is SGHRS and CDR2 is YFSETQ in the germline V gene. The CDR3 protein is CASSLGGSPTGELFF. CDR3 coding DNA: TGCGCCAGCAGCTTGGGAGGTAGCCCCACCGGGGAGCTGTTTTTT. The complete variable domain, with remaining parts taken from reference TRBV5-1 and TRBJ2-2, reads KAGVTQTPRYLIKTRGQQVTLSCSPISGHRSVSWYQQTPGQGLQFLFEYFSETQRNKGNFPGRFSGRQFSNSRSEMNVSTLELGDSALYLCASSLGGSPTGELFFGEGSRLTVL.

In nucleotides, the CDR3 is TGTGCCAGCAGACCGAATACGGGAACGGGAGAGACCCAGTACTTC. The encoded protein is CASRPNTGTGETQYF. V is TRBV7-2 and J is TRBJ2-5; a weak D match, TRBD2 (5 bases). Germline loops: CDR1 SGHTA, CDR2 FQGNSA. This CDR3 is built from 15 residues. The V end lost 6 bases, the J end lost 4 bases, and 18 bases lay between the germline ends.

The chain links TRBV6-5 to TRBJ2-3; 10 bases are a match to TRBD2. V lost 5 bases to trimming and J lost 3 bases; unmatched junction nucleotides: 5. The CDR3 spans 15 residues. Germline V gene lookup returns CDR1 MNHEY and CDR2 SVGAGI. CDR3 DNA sequence: TGTGCCAGCAGTACAACGACTAGCGGGACAGATACGCAGTATTTT. It specifies CASSTTTSGTDTQYF.

This rearrangement joins TRBV30 to TRBJ2-3, with D perhaps matching TRBD1 (6 bases). CDR1 and CDR2 (germline): GTSNPN, SVGIG (reference sequence). CDR3 size: 17 residues. V lost 1 base to trimming and J lost 1 base, with 18 bases between them. CDR3 in amino acids: CAWSGLSQGKGTDTQYF. The DNA of the CDR3 is TGTGCCTGGAGTGGCCTTAGTCAGGGGAAGGGCACAGATACGCAGTATTTT.

CDR3 bases: TGTGCCACCAGTCCGGGACACCAGAGCAATCAGCCCCAGCATTTT. Translating it yields CATSPGHQSNQPQHF. The chain is built from TRBV24-1 and TRBJ1-5; a possible D gene is TRBD1 (6 bases). Germline V gene lookup returns CDR1 KGHDR and CDR2 SFDVKD. The V and J ends lost 6 bases and 1 base respectively, with 12 bases between them. CDR3 length: 15 residues.

This clone was detected a few times. The rearrangement links TRBV18 to TRBJ1-6; D unresolved. Germline CDR1 KGHSH, CDR2 LQKENI. The CDR3 has 12 residues. Trimming shortened V by 3 bases and J by 7 bases, and 4 bases separated the two germline ends. CDR3 in amino acids: CASSPGNSPLHF. The CDR3 region has the DNA TGTGCCAGCTCACCGGGCAATTCACCCCTCCACTTT.

This chain connects TRBV24-1 to TRBJ1-5, with a possible D match to TRBD1 (5 bases). Germline lookup yields CDR1 KGHDR and CDR2 SFDVKD. The CDR3 consists of 16 residues. Trimming shortened V by 3 bases and J by 3 bases, and 14 bases separated the two germline ends. CDR3 amino acids: CATSDRGRDYNQPQHF. The CDR3 nucleotides read TGTGCCACCAGTGATAGAGGCAGGGATTACAATCAGCCCCAGCATTTT.

This chain joins TRBV6-6 and TRBJ1-5; the D gene is possibly TRBD1 (5 bases). The CDR3 extends over 15 amino acids. Germline V gene sequence: CDR1 MNHNY, CDR2 SVGAGI (reference sequence). V dropped 5 bases and J dropped 4 bases, with 15 bases sitting between them. In DNA, the CDR3 is TGTGCCAGCAGTCCCCGAGACAGAGAAAATCAGCCCCAGCATTTT. Protein: CASSPRDRENQPQHF.

The chain is built from TRBV6-4 and TRBJ2-6, with unresolved D. V was pared by 4 bases and J by 1 base, with 5 bases between. The CDR3 is 14 amino acids. Germline-derived CDR1 and CDR2 are MRHNA and SNTAGT. CDR3 bases: TGTGCCAGCAGTGTAGAATCTGGGGCCAACGTCCTGACTTTC. It encodes CASSVESGANVLTF.

V usage is TRBV9 and J usage is TRBJ2-5, with D unclear. The germline CDR1 and CDR2 sequences are SGDLS and YYNGEE. V lost 1 base, J lost 2 bases, and 9 bases lay in between. This CDR3 spans 14 amino acids. The CDR3 protein is CASSVFGPQETQYF. The CDR3 coding sequence is TGTGCCAGCAGCGTATTTGGCCCTCAAGAGACCCAGTACTTC.

This CDR3 is CATSDPGSSGNTIYF. The CDR3 nucleotides read TGTGCCACCAGTGACCCAGGGTCCTCTGGAAACACCATATATTTT. The J gene is TRBJ1-3, the V gene TRBV24-1, with a tentative D call TRBD1 (5 bases). This CDR3 spans 15 amino acids. Trimming shortened V by 4 bases and J by 0 bases, and 9 bases separated the two germline ends. Per the germline V gene, CDR1 is KGHDR and CDR2 is SFDVKD.

J is TRBJ2-1 and V is TRBV7-3; possible D gene TRBD1, 5 bases. V was pared by 2 bases and J by 4 bases, with 12 bases between. The CDR3 consists of 15 residues. Germline CDR1 reads SGHTA; CDR2 reads FQGTGA. The DNA of the CDR3 is TGTGCCAGCAGCTTAGCAGGGCTGAGTTACAATGAGCAGTTCTTC. Residues: CASSLAGLSYNEQFF. Full variable domain (remainder filled in from reference TRBV7-3 and TRBJ2-1): GAGVSQTPSNKVTEKGKYVELRCDPISGHTALYWYRQSLGQGPEFLIYFQGTGAADDSGLPNDRFFAVRPEGSVSTLKIQRTERGDSAVYLCASSLAGLSYNEQFFGPGTRLTVL.

The chain links TRBV7-2 to TRBJ2-3, with 8 bases identical to TRBD2. Trimming at V came to 2 bases and at J to 5 bases, leaving 9 bases not matched to a gene. Germline CDR1 SGHTA, CDR2 FQGNSA. The CDR3 covers 16 residues. CDR3 sequence (DNA): TGTGCCAGCAGCTTACGGGCCGGGAGGGCCCTAGATACGCAGTATTTT. Its translation: CASSLRAGRALDTQYF.

The table lists this clone with a few counts. CDR3 protein: CASSYPGTYEQYF. DNA of the CDR3: TGTGCCAGCAGTTACCCAGGTACCTACGAGCAGTACTTC. This chain connects TRBV6-5 to TRBJ2-7; no clear D. Germline values: CDR1 MNHEY, CDR2 SVGAGI. Deletions cut 2 bases from V and 2 bases from J, with 7 bases between. The CDR3 has 13 amino acids.

The rearrangement links TRBV30 to TRBJ2-5; 11 nucleotides agree with TRBD1. CDR3 length: 15 residues. Per the germline V gene, CDR1 is GTSNPN and CDR2 is SVGIG (reference sequence). V shed 2 bases and J 4 bases; nucleotides not matched to a gene: 6. CDR3 DNA sequence: TGTGCCTGGAGTCTGGGAGGGACAGGGGGAGAGACCCAGTACTTC. Translated: CAWSLGGTGGETQYF.

A few counts support this clone. The genes are TRBV6-5 and TRBJ1-2; perhaps TRBD1 as D (6 bases). The CDR3 has 16 residues. In germline, CDR1 is MNHEY, CDR2 SVGAGI. V was shortened by 4 bases and J by 4 bases, with 19 bases between the two germline ends. The CDR3 region has the DNA TGTGCCAGCAGTTCGCACCTTACAGGGACGGCCTATGGCTACACCTTC. This encodes CASSSHLTGTAYGYTF.

The chain couples TRBV6-1 to TRBJ2-7, with 9 bases fitting TRBD1. The CDR3 consists of 18 residues. V dropped 6 bases and J dropped 1; count of bases not matched to a gene: 16. Per the germline V gene, CDR1 is MNHNS and CDR2 is SASEGT. The CDR3 loop reads CASSEILLKGQGSYEQYF. Written as DNA, the CDR3 is TGTGCCAGCAGCGAAATTCTTCTAAAGGGACAGGGTTCCTACGAGCAGTACTTC.

This clone has a single count. CDR3 DNA sequence: TGTGCCAGCAGCCCCCGACCAGCGGGGAGCACAGATACGCAGTATTTT. Translating it yields CASSPRPAGSTDTQYF. The chain joins TRBV9 to TRBJ2-3, with 7 nucleotides matching TRBD2. V lost 4 bases to trimming and J lost 0 bases; unmatched junction nucleotides: 8. Germline V gene data show CDR1 as SGDLS and CDR2 as YYNGEE. The CDR3 spans 16 residues.

The CDR3 nucleotides read TGTGCCAGCAGCGTAGGTGACACCTGGGGAAACACCATATATTTT. It specifies CASSVGDTWGNTIYF. The chain combines TRBV9 with TRBJ1-3; D gene ambiguous. The CDR3 spans 15 residues. With 0 bases removed from V and 4 bases from J, the gap between germline ends came to 11 bases. Germline values: CDR1 SGDLS, CDR2 YYNGEE.

The J gene is TRBJ2-7, the V gene TRBV7-3; 10 bases are shared with TRBD2. Per germline, CDR1 SGHTA and CDR2 FQGTGA. This CDR3 has 17 amino acids. The junction had 10 bases not matched to a gene; V was cut back by 3 bases and J by 2 bases. This CDR3 reads CASSLGPSGSSAYEQYF. In DNA form, the CDR3 reads TGTGCCAGCAGCTTGGGGCCTAGCGGGAGCTCCGCCTACGAGCAGTACTTC.

This chain uses TRBV7-9 with TRBJ2-1, with D perhaps matching TRBD2 (5 bases). V was clipped by 3 bases and J by 10 bases, with 13 bases between them. The CDR3 length is 13 residues. The germline V gene encodes CDR1 SEHNR and CDR2 FQNEAQ (reference sequence). The CDR3 bases are TGTGCCAGCAGCTTCGGTGGGAGCTACGAGCAGTTCTTC. This encodes CASSFGGSYEQFF.

The genes are TRBV6-4 and TRBJ2-1; 12 bases are shared with TRBD2. With V trimmed by 7 bases and J by 4 bases, 8 bases remained unmatched. Germline V gene lookup returns CDR1 MRHNA and CDR2 SNTAGT. The CDR3 runs 16 residues. CDR3 residues: CASIQPLAGGYNEQFF. The CDR3 DNA reads TGTGCCAGCATTCAGCCCCTAGCGGGAGGGTACAATGAGCAGTTCTTC.

The chain is built from TRBV21-1 and TRBJ2-4; TRBD1, the table's D call, lacks a check against the DNA. TRBV21-1 is a documented pseudogene. The CDR3 length is 16 residues. Written as DNA, the CDR3 is TGTGCCAGCAGCAAAGGGGGTCCACAGGATAAAAACATTCAGTACTTC. This gives the protein CASSKGGPQDKNIQYF.